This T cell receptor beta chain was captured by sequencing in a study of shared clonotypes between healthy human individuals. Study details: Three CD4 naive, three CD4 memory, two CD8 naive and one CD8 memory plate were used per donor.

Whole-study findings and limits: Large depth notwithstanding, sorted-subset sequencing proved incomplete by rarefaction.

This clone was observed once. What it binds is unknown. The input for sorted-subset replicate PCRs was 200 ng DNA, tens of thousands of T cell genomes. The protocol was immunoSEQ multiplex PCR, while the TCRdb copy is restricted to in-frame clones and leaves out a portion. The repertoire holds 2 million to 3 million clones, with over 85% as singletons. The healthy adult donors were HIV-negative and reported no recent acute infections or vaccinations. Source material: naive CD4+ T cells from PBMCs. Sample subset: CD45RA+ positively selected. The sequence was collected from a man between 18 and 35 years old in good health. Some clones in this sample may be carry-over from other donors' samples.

In DNA, the CDR3 is TGTGCCAGCAGCTTGAAAGGTCCGCTAAACAATGAGCAGTTCTTC. Its protein product is CASSLKGPLNNEQFF. This chain connects TRBV5-4 to TRBJ2-1; D is unclear. Germline V gene data show CDR1 as SGHNT and CDR2 as YYREEE (reference sequence). Trimming took 1 base from V and 5 from J, leaving 13 bases between them. CDR3 length: 15 amino acids.